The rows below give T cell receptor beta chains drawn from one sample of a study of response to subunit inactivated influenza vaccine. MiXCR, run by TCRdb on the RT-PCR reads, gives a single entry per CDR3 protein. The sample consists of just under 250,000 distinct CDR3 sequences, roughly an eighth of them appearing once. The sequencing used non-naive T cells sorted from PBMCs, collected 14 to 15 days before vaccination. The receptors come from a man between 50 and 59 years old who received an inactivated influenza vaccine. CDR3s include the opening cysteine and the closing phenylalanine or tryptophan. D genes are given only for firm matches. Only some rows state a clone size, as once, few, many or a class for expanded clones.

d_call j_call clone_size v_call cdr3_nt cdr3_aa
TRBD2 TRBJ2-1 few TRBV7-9 TGTGCCAGCAAAATGGGCGGGGGTTACAATGAGCAGTTCTTC CASKMGGGYNEQFF
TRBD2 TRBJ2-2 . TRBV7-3 TGTGCCAGCAGCTCTAGGGGACTAGCGGGAGGGCCGAACACCGGGGAGCTGTTTTTT CASSSRGLAGGPNTGELFF
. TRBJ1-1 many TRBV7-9 TGTGCCAGCAGCTCGGACTTTTTTCAAGCTTTCTTT CASSSDFFQAFF
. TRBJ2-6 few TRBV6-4 TGTGCCATACCTAACGGGGGTTCTGGGGCCAACGTCCTGACTTTC CAIPNGGSGANVLTF
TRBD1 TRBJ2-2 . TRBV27 TGTGCCAGCAGTTTATCGAGGGGGCAGGTGGAGCTGTTTTTT CASSLSRGQVELFF
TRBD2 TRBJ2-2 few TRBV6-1 TGTGCCAGCACCCAGGGACTAGCGGGAGGGAGAACCGGGGAGCTGTTTTTT CASTQGLAGGRTGELFF
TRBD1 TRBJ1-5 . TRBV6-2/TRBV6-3 TGTGCCAGCAGTTACCGACTGACAGGGGGCAATCAGCCCCAGCATTTT CASSYRLTGGNQPQHF
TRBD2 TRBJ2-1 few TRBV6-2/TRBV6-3 TGTGCCAGCAGCTCCGCGGGGGGGCCCTATGAGCAGTTCTTC CASSSAGGPYEQFF
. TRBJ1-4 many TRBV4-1 TGCGCCAGCAGTCCTACAGGGTTCAGGGAAAAACTGTTTTTT CASSPTGFREKLFF
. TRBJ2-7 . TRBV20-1 TGCAGTGCTACCCCCAGGGACACCGTAAGATACGAGCAGTACTTC CSATPRDTVRYEQYF
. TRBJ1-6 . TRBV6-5 TGTGCCAGCAGTTACTCAATCGGGACGTCAAGCGGACCCCTCCACTTT CASSYSIGTSSGPLHF
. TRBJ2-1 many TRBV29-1 TGCAGCGCCCGTTTGAGTGCCAATGAGCAGTTCTTC CSARLSANEQFF
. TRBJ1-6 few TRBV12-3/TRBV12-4 TGTGCCAGCAGTTTATTCCGGCAGTATTCACCCCTCCACTTT CASSLFRQYSPLHF
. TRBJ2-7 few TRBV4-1 TGCGCCAGCAGCCAAGTTCACACGGATATCTACGAGCAGTACTTC CASSQVHTDIYEQYF
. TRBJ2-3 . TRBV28 TGTGCCAGCCCACCCCAGGGGCGGGGTAGCACAGATACGCAGTATTTT CASPPQGRGSTDTQYF
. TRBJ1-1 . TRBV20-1 TGCAGTGCTAGAGATCTGAAAAACACTGAAGCTTTCTTT CSARDLKNTEAFF
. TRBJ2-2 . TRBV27 TGTGCCAGCACGGACAGACACACCGGGGAGCTGTTTTTT CASTDRHTGELFF
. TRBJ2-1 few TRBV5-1 TGCGCCAGCAGCTCGCCAACTGAAACCCCCGGGGATGAGCAGTTCTTC CASSSPTETPGDEQFF
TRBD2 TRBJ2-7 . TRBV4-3 TGCGCCAGCAGCCAAGATCTGGGCGGGAGGGCCTACGAGCAGTACTTC CASSQDLGGRAYEQYF
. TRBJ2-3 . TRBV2 TGTGCCAGCAGTGAACGTGGCAGGGGTCCAGATACGCAGTATTTT CASSERGRGPDTQYF
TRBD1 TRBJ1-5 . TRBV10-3 TGTGCCATCAGTAACAGGGGGAGGGATCAGCCCCAGCATTTT CAISNRGRDQPQHF
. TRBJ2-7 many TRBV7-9 TGTGCCAGCAGCCCGGGGCGGTCCGGGAACGAGCAGTACTTC CASSPGRSGNEQYF
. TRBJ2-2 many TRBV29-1 TGCAGCGTTGAAGGGGCGGGTGCCGGGGAGCTGTTTTTT CSVEGAGAGELFF
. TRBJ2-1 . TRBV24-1 TGTGCCACCACCGAGAGAACTATTCGAAACAATGAGCAGTTCTTC CATTERTIRNNEQFF